This T cell receptor beta chain was captured by sequencing in a study of OX40 agonist ivuxolimab in advanced cancers. Study summary: Patients' therapy was ivuxolimab, an antibody that acts as an agonist of OX40 (CD134). Aged about 23 to 90 with a mean of approximately 60 years, they were approximately 79% male.

Study-level findings and limits: By week 6 at 0.1 to 3.0 mg/kg, blood CD4+ and CD8+ T cells had expanded clonally. In CD8+ T cells, expanded clones were on average more numerous than in CD4+.

V was cut by 2 bases and J by 2 bases, with 6 bases left in between. CDR1 and CDR2 (germline): GTSNPN, SVGIG (reference sequence). CDR3 length equals 12 residues. To note about this clone: The antigen remains unidentified.

Assay used: immunoSEQ multiplex PCR; TCRdb lists only in-frame clones, some missing. The table lists tens of thousands of clones, 80% to 90% of them singletons. This chain connects TRBV30 to TRBJ1-2; D ambiguous. The sequence was collected from an adult with an advanced solid tumor such as melanoma, head and neck, liver or kidney cancer. The sequencing here drew on CD4+ or CD8+ T cells sorted from blood, taken in a trial of the OX40 agonist ivuxolimab. The CDR3 reads CAWSNGNYGYTF. The CDR3 region has the DNA TGTGCCTGGAGTAACGGGAACTATGGCTACACCTTC. Using reference TRBV30 and TRBJ1-2 for the parts outside the CDR3, the full variable domain is SQTIHQWPATLVQPVGSPLSLECTVEGTSNPNLYWYRQAAGRGLQLLFYSVGIGQISSEVPQNLSASRPQDRQFILSSKKLLLSDSGFYLCAWSNGNYGYTFGSGTRLTVV.